These T cell receptor beta chains were read from a single sample in a study of OX40 agonist ivuxolimab in advanced cancers. Sequencing used immunoSEQ multiplex PCR; TCRdb keeps in-frame clones, though not all of them. The table has tens of thousands of clones, about 81% seen once. Sequenced material: CD4+ or CD8+ T cells sorted from blood, taken in a trial of the OX40 agonist ivuxolimab. The receptors come from an adult with an advanced solid tumor such as melanoma, head and neck, liver or kidney cancer. Both conserved end residues are trimmed from each CDR3. The order of the fields is V gene, J gene, D gene, CDR3 protein. The D gene is left open where the match is weak.

>TRBV5-4|TRBJ2-5|NA
ASSLVTTGMETQY
>TRBV5-5|TRBJ2-5|NA
ASNYGASQETQY
>TRBV14|TRBJ1-6|TRBD1
ASSAGTGRNSPLH
>TRBV5-1|TRBJ2-3|NA
ASSLDAPDTQY
>TRBV7-6|TRBJ2-7|NA
ASSLAPGPLDYEQY
>TRBV10-3|TRBJ2-2|NA
AIRITNTGELF
>TRBV9|TRBJ1-6|NA
ASSDVGSPLH
>TRBV19|TRBJ2-3|TRBD2
ASSMGDYIDTQY
>TRBV6-1|TRBJ1-1|TRBD1
ASNKDRGRSTEAF
>TRBV9|TRBJ2-7|NA
ASSASGTYYEQY
>TRBV5-1|TRBJ2-3|NA
ASRPVEGRTDTQY
>TRBV29-1|TRBJ1-4|NA
SVLQSGDNEKLF
>TRBV6-1|TRBJ2-1|NA
AMVSRGPFYNEQF
>TRBV11-2|TRBJ1-5|NA
ASSLFTDSNQPQH
>TRBV7-3|TRBJ2-2|NA
ASSLSPPGSGPGELF
>TRBV20-1|TRBJ1-2|NA
SPGVRG
>TRBV6-5|TRBJ2-7|NA
ASSYQPRYSYEQY
>TRBV11-2|TRBJ1-1|NA
ASRASSWGNTEAF
>TRBV30|TRBJ2-3|TRBD2
AWSFGSGSTDTQY
>TRBV30|TRBJ2-5|TRBD2
AWSTTSGETQY
>TRBV9|TRBJ2-5|TRBD2
ASSVGTGGPQETQY
>TRBV19|TRBJ2-2|TRBD2
ASLSGRPLNTGELF
>TRBV7-7|TRBJ2-1|TRBD1
ASSPGTAYNEQF
>TRBV2|TRBJ1-5|NA
ASKEEAGGNQPQH
>TRBV2|TRBJ1-1|NA
ASREPRGQGKAF
>TRBV6-1|TRBJ2-1|TRBD2
ASEWGGSFYEQF
>TRBV19|TRBJ1-2|NA
ASNRELRTDGYT
>TRBV19|TRBJ1-1|NA
ASSPSGGADTEAF
>TRBV6-1|TRBJ1-1|NA
ASSEGADEAF
>TRBV9|TRBJ2-1|NA
ASSLSNEQF
>TRBV11-2|TRBJ1-3|NA
ASNLLRGRRGNTIY
>TRBV7-9|TRBJ2-7|TRBD2
ASSLLAGGSEQY
>TRBV30|TRBJ2-5|NA
AWSGDQRTQY
>TRBV29-1|TRBJ1-1|NA
SVGVGTEAF
>TRBV7-6|TRBJ2-1|TRBD2
ASSLGTQTSGTYNEQF
>TRBV5-1|TRBJ1-2|TRBD1
ASSLDGDRDPYGYT
>TRBV11-2|TRBJ1-2|NA
ASSSNSAGYT
>TRBV30|TRBJ1-2|NA
AWSVRTRSGYT
>TRBV2|TRBJ2-7|NA
ASSVTDYEQY
>TRBV7-2|TRBJ2-3|NA
ASSLGVLDTQY
>TRBV5-6|TRBJ1-1|NA
ASSIGNTEAF
>TRBV30|TRBJ1-2|NA
AWTPGAYGYT
>TRBV2|TRBJ2-1|TRBD2
ASSGTSGVGEQF
>TRBV6-1|TRBJ1-5|TRBD1
ASSGPGTDNQPQH
>TRBV5-8|TRBJ2-7|NA
ASVREETPYEQY
>TRBV5-1|TRBJ2-3|NA
ASSSAGASTDTQY